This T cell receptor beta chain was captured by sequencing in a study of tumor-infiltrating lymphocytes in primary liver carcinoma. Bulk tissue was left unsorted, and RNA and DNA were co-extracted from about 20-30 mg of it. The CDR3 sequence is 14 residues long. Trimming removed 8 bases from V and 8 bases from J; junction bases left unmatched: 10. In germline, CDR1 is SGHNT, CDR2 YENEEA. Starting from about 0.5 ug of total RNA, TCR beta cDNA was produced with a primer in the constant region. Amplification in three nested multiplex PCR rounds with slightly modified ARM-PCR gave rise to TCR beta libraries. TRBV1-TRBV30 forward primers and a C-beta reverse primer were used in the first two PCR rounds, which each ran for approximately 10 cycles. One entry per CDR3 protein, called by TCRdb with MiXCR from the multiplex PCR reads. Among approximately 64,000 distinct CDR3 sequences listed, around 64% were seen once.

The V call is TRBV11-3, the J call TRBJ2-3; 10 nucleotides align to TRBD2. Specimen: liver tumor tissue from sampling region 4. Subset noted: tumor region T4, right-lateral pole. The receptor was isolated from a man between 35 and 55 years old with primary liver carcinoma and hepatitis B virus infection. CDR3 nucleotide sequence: TGTGCCAGCGGACCCGGGACTAGCGAGGTTACGCAGTATTTT. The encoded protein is CASGPGTSEVTQYF.